One and the same sample provided the 25 T cell receptor beta chains below, sequenced in a study of patients and donors after allogeneic stem cell transplantation. MiXCR was run by TCRdb on the RT-PCR reads, yielding one entry per CDR3 protein. The data show some 960,000 distinct CDR3 sequences, over 15% seen once. Sequenced sample: blood, either unsorted or a sorted T cell fraction (not recorded which). These receptor sequences come from a human donor who was either an allogeneic HSCT recipient or a stem cell or donor lymphocyte infusion donor (not recorded which). It is not recorded whose cells these are; they may come from a transplant donor.

There are many counts of this clonotype. The J gene is TRBJ2-1, the V gene TRBV29-1; D tentatively fits TRBD1 or TRBD2 (6 bases each). The germline V gene has CDR1 SQVTM and CDR2 ANQGSEA. The V and J ends lost 5 bases and 6 bases respectively, with 11 bases between them. The CDR3 spans 12 residues. The CDR3 is CSVNRGVNEQFF. Written as DNA, the CDR3 is TGCAGCGTTAATAGGGGGGTCAATGAGCAGTTCTTC.

This clonotype was counted between two and nine times. The J gene is TRBJ2-3, the V gene TRBV6-4, with no clear D. This CDR3 has 13 amino acids. Trimming stripped 3 bases from V and 6 bases from J, with 10 bases between. CDR1 is MRHNA, CDR2 SNTAGT, per germline. The CDR3, as DNA: TGTGCCAGCAGTGAGGGCAGTCTGGATACGCAGTATTTT. Translation gives CASSEGSLDTQYF.

In this sample, this clonotype turned up a few times. The chain links TRBV25-1 to TRBJ1-1, with unresolved D. Germline CDR1 MGHDK, CDR2 SYGVNS. The CDR3 covers 12 residues. Trimming removed 3 bases at V and 6 bases at J, with 8 bases between. The chain's CDR3 is CASSDAVPEAFF. In nucleotides, the CDR3 is TGTGCCAGCAGTGATGCGGTACCTGAAGCTTTCTTT.

This clonotype was observed at least ten times. This rearrangement joins TRBV12-3 or TRBV12-4 to TRBJ2-2; D remains ambiguous. Trimming pared 7 bases from V and 8 bases from J, leaving 11 bases between. This CDR3 contains 12 residues. The DNA for the CDR3 is TGTGCCAGCACCCTGCGGTTGGGGGAGCTGTTTTTT. Its protein is CASTLRLGELFF.

This sequence joins TRBV20-1 and TRBJ2-7; the D is unclear. Germline V CDR1 and CDR2: DFQATT, SNEGSKA (reference sequence). The CDR3 has 13 amino acids. V lost 1 base to trimming and J lost 5 bases, with 12 bases between them. The DNA for the CDR3 is TGCAGTGCTAGAGCGGGCAGAACGCACGAGCAGTACTTC. Amino acid sequence: CSARAGRTHEQYF.

This clonotype was picked up a small number of times. The chain is built from TRBV20-1 and TRBJ2-3; D unclear. With 3 bases removed from V and 0 bases from J, the gap between germline ends came to 7 bases. The CDR3 runs 13 residues. The germline V gene has CDR1 DFQATT and CDR2 SNEGSKA (reference sequence). The CDR3 protein is CSASPGSTDTQYF. The CDR3 region has the DNA TGCAGTGCTAGTCCCGGGAGCACAGATACGCAGTATTTT.

The chain has TRBV11-2 and TRBJ2-7; TRBD2 aligns across 9 bases. Germline V gene data show CDR1 as SGHAT and CDR2 as FQNNGV. J gave up 7 bases and V 5 bases, and 9 bases lay outside the gene matches. The CDR3 runs to 14 residues. The CDR3 DNA reads as TGTGCCAGCAGCCATCCCGGGACTAGCAGGGAGCAGTACTTC. Residues: CASSHPGTSREQYF.

The chain recombines TRBV4-2 with TRBJ2-5; 8 bases agree with TRBD2. CDR1 LGHNA and CDR2 YNFKEQ come from the germline V gene. Unmatched junction bases numbered 12, after V lost 4 bases and J lost 5 bases. CDR3 length: 16 residues. CDR3 in amino acids: CASSPGLVGSDETQYF. In nucleotides, the CDR3 is TGTGCCAGCAGCCCGGGACTAGTGGGGTCGGATGAGACCCAGTACTTC.

CDR3 loop: CASSSLLRGGEWGETQYF. As DNA, the CDR3 is TGTGCCAGCAGCTCCCTCCTGAGGGGAGGGGAGTGGGGAGAGACCCAGTACTTC. The chain joins TRBV11-2 to TRBJ2-5; 7 bases agree with TRBD2. V lost 4 bases, J lost 4 bases, and 18 bases stayed unmatched. CDR3 length equals 18 residues. Germline V lookup: CDR1 SGHAT, CDR2 FQNNGV.

This chain uses TRBV18 with TRBJ1-5, with D possibly being TRBD1 (5 bases). The CDR3 sequence is 15 residues long. Trimming cost V 0 bases and J 1 base, with 7 bases left between them. Germline V lookup: CDR1 KGHSH, CDR2 LQKENI. The CDR3 DNA sequence: TGTGCCAGCTCACCACCCCCAGGGAGCAATCAGCCCCAGCATTTT. It encodes CASSPPPGSNQPQHF.

V usage is TRBV20-1 and J usage is TRBJ2-1; D may be TRBD2 (6 bases). Germline CDR1 is DFQATT and CDR2 is SNEGSKA (reference sequence). The length of the CDR3 is 15 residues. V gave up 5 bases and J gave up 6 bases, with 20 bases separating them. The CDR3 region has the DNA TGCAGTGCTCCGAGGCCGGGAGTTCGTAGCAATGAGCAGTTCTTC. It yields the protein CSAPRPGVRSNEQFF.

This chain connects TRBV9 to TRBJ2-1, with D tentatively TRBD2 (6 bases). This CDR3 comprises 14 residues. Trimming removed 0 bases at V and 6 bases at J, with 10 bases between. Germline V lookup: CDR1 SGDLS, CDR2 YYNGEE. The CDR3 DNA reads TGTGCCAGCAGCGTAGGGCGGGATAGCAATGAGCAGTTCTTC. Residues: CASSVGRDSNEQFF.

This clonotype was found a few times. The V and J genes are TRBV12-3 or TRBV12-4 and TRBJ2-1; 7 bases match TRBD2. Trimming took 5 bases from V and 10 from J; bases not matched to a gene: 5. The CDR3 totals 12 residues. CDR3 nucleotide sequence: TGTGCCAGCAGTGCCTCTAGCGGAGAGCAGTTCTTC. This encodes CASSASSGEQFF.

The chain links TRBV3-1 to TRBJ2-4, with 16 positions matching TRBD2. Looked up from germline, CDR1 is LGHDT and CDR2 is YNNKEL (reference sequence). V lost 0 bases to trimming and J lost 6 bases; unmatched junction nucleotides: 8. The length of the CDR3 is 19 residues. CDR3 nucleotide sequence: TGTGCCAGCAGCCAAGAGGGACTAGCGGGAGGGCCGGCGAGAAACATTCAGTACTTC. Translated, it gives CASSQEGLAGGPARNIQYF.

This clonotype was seen a handful of times. The chain employs TRBV4-1 and TRBJ1-1; D is unresolved. Germline loops: CDR1 MGHRA, CDR2 YSYEKL. The CDR3 extends over 16 amino acids. The ends were cut back, 1 base at V and 3 bases at J, with 15 bases in the middle. The CDR3 nucleotides read TGCGCCAGCAGCCAAGCCGGAGGAGGAAGGGACACTGAAGCTTTCTTT. It encodes CASSQAGGGRDTEAFF.

This clonotype appeared a few times. The rearrangement uses TRBV29-1 and TRBJ2-7; D might be TRBD1 (6 bases). The CDR3 runs 13 residues. The V and J ends lost 3 bases and 4 bases respectively, with 13 bases between them. Germline V gives CDR1 SQVTM, CDR2 ANQGSEA. The CDR3 sequence is CSVDGRGSYEQYF. For the CDR3, the DNA is TGCAGCGTTGACGGCAGGGGTAGTTACGAGCAGTACTTC.

V gene TRBV5-6 combines with J gene TRBJ2-1, with a tentative D call TRBD2 (6 bases). The CDR3 consists of 17 residues. In germline, CDR1 is SGHDT, CDR2 YYEEEE. V lost 0 bases and J lost 3, with 16 bases in between. The CDR3, as DNA: TGTGCCAGCAGCTTGGCCACCGGTAGCGGAAACTACAATGAGCAGTTCTTC. It is translated as CASSLATGSGNYNEQFF.

In DNA, the CDR3 is TGTGCCAGCAGCTTAGACCAGAGCCAAGAGACCCAGTACTTC. This translates into CASSLDQSQETQYF. The chain links TRBV7-9 to TRBJ2-5, with D hard to call. The V and J ends lost 1 base and 1 base respectively, with 7 bases between them. CDR3 length: 14 amino acids. From germline, CDR1 is SEHNR and CDR2 FQNEAQ (reference sequence).

This clonotype was recorded a few times. The chain uses TRBV5-1 and TRBJ2-7; perhaps TRBD1 as D (6 bases). V lost 0 bases to trimming and J lost 7 bases, with 11 bases between them. There are 13 residues in the CDR3. In germline, CDR1 is SGHRS, CDR2 YFSETQ. This CDR3 is CASSLGQGSEQYF. CDR3 coding DNA: TGCGCCAGCAGCTTGGGGCAGGGGTCGGAGCAGTACTTC.

Only a few counts were recorded for this clonotype. As DNA, the CDR3 is TGCAGTGCACCGCGCGCGGGGGGGACCGGGGAGCTGTTTTTT. Amino acid sequence: CSAPRAGGTGELFF. The rearrangement joins TRBV20-1 to TRBJ2-2; 9 bases match TRBD2. The trim removed 6 bases at V and 5 bases at J, leaving 7 bases unmatched. Germline V gives CDR1 DFQATT, CDR2 SNEGSKA (reference sequence). The CDR3 loop spans 14 amino acids.

This clonotype turned up a few times. The rearrangement uses TRBV25-1 and TRBJ2-2, with D unclear. V shed 0 bases and J shed 1 base, with 12 bases lying between them. CDR1 and CDR2 (germline): MGHDK, SYGVNS. The CDR3 length is 17 residues. CDR3 sequence: CASSEYWGSLNTGELFF. The CDR3 region has the DNA TGTGCCAGCAGTGAATATTGGGGTAGCTTGAACACCGGGGAGCTGTTTTTT. Using reference TRBV25-1 and TRBJ2-2 for the parts outside the CDR3, the full variable domain is EADIYQTPRYLVIGTGKKITLECSQTMGHDKMYWYQQDPGMELHLIHYSYGVNSTEKGDLSSESTVSRIRTEHFPLTLESARPSHTSQYLCASSEYWGSLNTGELFFGEGSRLTVL.

This clonotype was found a few times. The genes are TRBV6-5 and TRBJ1-1, with D unresolved. V dropped 2 bases and J dropped 1 base, with 11 bases sitting between them. Looked up from germline, CDR1 is MNHEY and CDR2 is SVGAGI. The CDR3 runs to 15 residues. As DNA, the CDR3 is TGTGCCAGCAGTTACGGGCGGTTGGGGAACACTGAAGCTTTCTTT. Its translation: CASSYGRLGNTEAFF.

A few counts support this clonotype. The chain uses TRBV7-9 and TRBJ1-1, with TRBD1 matching over 9 bases. Germline V gives CDR1 SEHNR, CDR2 FQNEAQ (reference sequence). The V gene end was trimmed by 5 bases and the J gene end by 6 bases; junction bases not matched to a gene: 10. The CDR3 has 15 amino acids. The DNA of the CDR3 is TGTGCCAGCAGCAACCTCCGGGACAGGGAGGCTGAAGCTTTCTTT. Translated, it gives CASSNLRDREAEAFF.

This clonotype occurred a few times. V gene TRBV20-1 combines with J gene TRBJ2-3, with TRBD1 matching over 9 bases. From germline, CDR1 is DFQATT and CDR2 SNEGSKA (reference sequence). CDR3 length: 14 amino acids. With V trimmed by 6 bases and J by 1 base, 5 bases remained unmatched. Here the CDR3 reads CSATNRGRTDTQYF. For the CDR3, the DNA is TGCAGTGCAACAAACAGGGGGCGCACAGATACGCAGTATTTT.

A few counts support this clonotype. V is TRBV12-3 or TRBV12-4 and J is TRBJ2-1; TRBD1 agrees at 8 bases. After removal of 5 bases from V and 9 bases from J, the junction contained 9 bases not matched to a gene. The CDR3 consists of 14 residues. CDR3 nucleotides: TGTGCCAGCAGTCGAAATCAGGGGGCAGGTGAGCAGTTCTTC. Its translation: CASSRNQGAGEQFF.